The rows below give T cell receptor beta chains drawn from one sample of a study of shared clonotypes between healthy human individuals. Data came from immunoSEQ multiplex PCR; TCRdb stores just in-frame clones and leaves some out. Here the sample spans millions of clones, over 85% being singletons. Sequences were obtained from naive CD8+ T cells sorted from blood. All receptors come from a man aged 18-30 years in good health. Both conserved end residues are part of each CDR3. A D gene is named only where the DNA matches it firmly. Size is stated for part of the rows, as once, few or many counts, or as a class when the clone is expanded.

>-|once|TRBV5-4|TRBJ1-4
CASSLAGSEKLFF
TGTGCCAGCAGCTTGGCCGGGTCTGAAAAACTGTTTTTT
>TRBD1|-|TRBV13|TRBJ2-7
CASSSAGTDEQYF
TGTGCCAGCAGCTCCGCTGGGACAGACGAGCAGTACTTC
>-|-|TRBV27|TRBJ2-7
CASSLLVPAGWDLTEQYF
TGTGCCAGCAGTTTATTGGTCCCGGCAGGGTGGGATCTGACCGAGCAGTACTTC
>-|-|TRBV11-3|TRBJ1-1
CASSFSSGSEAFF
TGTGCCAGCAGCTTCTCCTCCGGATCGGAAGCTTTCTTT
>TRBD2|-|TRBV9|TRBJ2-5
CASSLGLAGGTGETQYF
TGTGCCAGCAGCCTCGGACTAGCGGGAGGGACGGGAGAGACCCAGTACTTC
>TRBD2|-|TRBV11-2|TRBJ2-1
CASSLPGEGLGGEQFF
TGTGCCAGCAGCTTACCGGGGGAGGGCCTAGGCGGTGAGCAGTTCTTC
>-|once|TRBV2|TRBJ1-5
CASSEGRGSNQPQHF
TGTGCCAGCAGTGAAGGGAGGGGTAGCAATCAGCCCCAGCATTTT
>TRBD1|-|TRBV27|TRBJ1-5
CASGDSRNQPQHF
TGTGCCAGCGGGGACAGCCGCAATCAGCCCCAGCATTTT
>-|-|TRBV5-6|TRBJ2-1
CASSLVKSSYNEQFF
TGTGCCAGCAGCTTGGTAAAGAGCTCCTACAATGAGCAGTTCTTC
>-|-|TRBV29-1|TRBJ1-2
CSAPDLGGDYGYTF
TGCAGCGCCCCGGACCTCGGAGGGGACTATGGCTACACCTTC
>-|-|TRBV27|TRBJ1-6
CASSLQDSNSPLHF
TGTGCCAGCAGTTTACAGGACAGTAATTCACCCCTCCACTTT
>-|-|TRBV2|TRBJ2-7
CASSTTGSQEVSDEQYF
TGTGCCAGCAGTACGACAGGCTCGCAGGAGGTCAGCGACGAGCAGTACTTC
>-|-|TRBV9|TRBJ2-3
CASSTNTDTQYF
TGTGCCAGCAGCACCAACACAGATACGCAGTATTTT
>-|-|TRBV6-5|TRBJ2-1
CASRKDYLNEQFF
TGTGCCAGCAGGAAGGACTATCTCAATGAGCAGTTCTTC
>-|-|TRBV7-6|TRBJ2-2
CASSLTGGLNTGELFF
TGTGCCAGCAGCCTGACAGGAGGATTGAACACCGGGGAGCTGTTTTTT
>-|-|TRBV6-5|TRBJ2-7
CASSASTRPYEQYF
TGTGCCAGCAGTGCCTCGACTAGACCGTACGAGCAGTACTTC
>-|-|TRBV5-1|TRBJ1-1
CASSLDARDTEAFF
TGCGCCAGCAGCTTGGATGCCAGAGACACTGAAGCTTTCTTT
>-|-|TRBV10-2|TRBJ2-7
CASREGTGYEQYF
TGCGCCAGCAGAGAGGGGACGGGCTACGAGCAGTACTTC
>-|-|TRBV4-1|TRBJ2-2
CASSQVQGPLYGGELFF
TGCGCCAGCAGCCAAGTGCAGGGACCATTATATGGCGGGGAGCTGTTTTTT
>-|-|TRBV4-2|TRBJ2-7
CASSQDTVAGIYF
TGTGCCAGCAGCCAAGATACGGTGGCGGGGATATACTTC
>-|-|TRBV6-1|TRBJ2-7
CASKRYEQYF
TGTGCCAGCAAGCGTTACGAGCAGTACTTC
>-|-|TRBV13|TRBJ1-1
CAVDTGGADTEAFF
TGTGCCGTAGACACGGGGGGCGCGGACACTGAAGCTTTCTTT
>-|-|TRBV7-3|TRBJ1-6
CASSLNTDSPLHF
TGTGCCAGCAGCTTAAATACGGATTCACCCCTCCACTTT
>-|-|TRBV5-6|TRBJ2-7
CASSFPGPYEQYF
TGTGCCAGCAGCTTCCCCGGTCCCTACGAGCAGTACTTC
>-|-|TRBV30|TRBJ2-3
CAWSDLGISTDTQYF
TGTGCCTGGAGTGACCTCGGGATTAGCACAGATACGCAGTATTTT